The clone carrying this T cell receptor (beta chain) was counted between two and nine times. Its matching antigen is unknown. The sample comes from a study of human T cells and chemical hapten exposure. At the level of the study: Among samples, TCR yields varied mainly because of small differences in pooled library volume.

In the original workflow: Sample TCR totals centred on a median of around 100,000, ranging about 20,000 to 750,000. TCRdb used MiXCR to reprocess the RACE reads, holding one entry per CDR3 protein. The V and J calls reflect TCRdb's pipeline rather than the authors' work. The profile shows fewer than 400,000 distinct CDR3 sequences, 6% to 8.5% of them singletons. Study-wide results and caveats: Healthy individuals' immune responses may differ from those of donors, who had alopecia. Compared with pre-sensitization or healthy control sets, expanded TCRs clustered more.

This CDR3 region has 14 residues. Trimming removed 2 bases from V and 5 bases from J, with 10 bases in between. This sample's time point: patch test 1, 2 weeks after DPC sensitization. Sample treatment: therapeutic diphenylcyclopropenone sensitization with weekly scalp DPC. The gene calls are TRBV12-3 or TRBV12-4 and TRBJ1-5; D not certain. The specimen comprised whole blood, sampled in connection with sensitization to the hapten diphenylcyclopropenone (DPC). The receptor comes from a woman younger than 30 with alopecia areata. Some clones in this sample may be carry-over from other donors' samples. The DNA for the CDR3 is TGTGCCAGCAGTTTACTGGCAGCGGATCAGCCCCAGCATTTT. Translating gives CASSLLAADQPQHF.